The 11 T cell receptor beta chains below were found in one sample sequenced in a study of cytomegalovirus exposure and HLA in healthy donors. 60 Vbeta and 13 Jbeta primers were used in PCR. Sequenced by immunoSEQ multiplex PCR; TCRdb stores in-frame clones only, minus some. Among 70,000 to 90,000 clones, about 76% were seen once, and the ten largest hold over 10%. Input material: PBMCs. Source of these receptors: a male donor in good health and CMV-seropositive.

J is TRBJ1-2 and V is TRBV28; 8 bases map to TRBD1. Losses at the gene ends were 5 bases for V and 4 bases for J; bases not matched to a gene: 12. The CDR3 is made up of 16 amino acids. Per the germline V gene, CDR1 is MDHEN and CDR2 is SYDVKM. The CDR3 coding sequence is TGTGCCAGCAGTGACCTCAAAAGGACAGGGAGCTATGGCTACACCTTC. Its protein is CASSDLKRTGSYGYTF.

This sequence joins TRBV7-6 and TRBJ2-1; tentatively, D is TRBD2 (6 bases). This CDR3 is built from 15 residues. From germline, CDR1 is SGHVS and CDR2 FNYEAQ. The V end was cut by 3 bases, the J end by 8 bases, with 17 bases between. The CDR3 reads CASSFYPGTYYEQFF. The CDR3 nucleotides read TGTGCCAGCAGCTTCTACCCGGGGACTTATTATGAGCAGTTCTTC.

This clone appeared a few times. The genes are TRBV6-5 and TRBJ1-2, with unresolved D. The CDR3 spans 12 residues. Per germline, CDR1 MNHEY and CDR2 SVGAGI. V was pared by 4 bases and J by 4 bases, with 7 bases between. The CDR3 protein is CASSSWSYGYTF. The CDR3 DNA reads TGTGCCAGCAGTTCATGGAGCTATGGCTACACCTTC.

The chain's CDR3 is CASLTGGNTEAFF. DNA for the CDR3: TGTGCCAGTCTAACCGGTGGGAACACTGAAGCTTTCTTT. This chain uses TRBV19 with TRBJ1-1; D gene uncertain. Germline CDR1 reads LNHDA; CDR2 reads SQIVND (reference sequence). CDR3 length: 13 residues. V shed 8 bases and J shed 1 base, with 11 bases lying between them.

The chain couples TRBV5-5 to TRBJ1-1, with D hard to call. CDR1 SGHKS and CDR2 YYEKEE come from the germline V gene (reference sequence). CDR3 length: 15 amino acids. V was pared by 3 bases and J by 0 bases, with 12 bases between. The CDR3 region is CASSWADSMNTEAFF. In nucleotides, the CDR3 is TGTGCCAGCAGCTGGGCAGATTCCATGAACACTGAAGCTTTCTTT. The whole variable domain, remainder taken from reference TRBV5-5 and TRBJ1-1, is DAGVTQSPTHLIKTRGQQVTLRCSPISGHKSVSWYQQVLGQGPQFIFQYYEKEERGRGNFPDRFSARQFPNYSSELNVNALLLGDSALYLCASSWADSMNTEAFFGQGTRLTVV.

The CDR3 is CASSWGTGGYNEQFF. The DNA for the CDR3 is TGTGCCAGCAGTTGGGGGACAGGGGGTTACAATGAGCAGTTCTTC. V gene TRBV6-5 combines with J gene TRBJ2-1; 11 bases fit TRBD1. Germline CDR1 is MNHEY and CDR2 is SVGAGI. The CDR3 spans 15 residues. J lost 4 bases, V lost 4 bases, and 3 bases had no gene match.

This clone has a handful of counts. The CDR3 sequence: CASSLRGTGLGNTIYF. CDR3 in DNA: TGCGCCAGCAGCCTACGCGGGACAGGGCTTGGAAACACCATATATTTT. The chain couples TRBV4-1 to TRBJ1-3; 9 bases agree with TRBD1. The trim removed 4 bases at V and 3 bases at J, leaving 7 bases unmatched. This CDR3 is built from 16 residues. Germline lookup yields CDR1 MGHRA and CDR2 YSYEKL.

The chain is built from TRBV19 and TRBJ2-3, with a weak D call TRBD2 (5 bases). CDR1 and CDR2 from the germline V gene are LNHDA and SQIVND (reference sequence). V gave up 8 bases and J gave up 1 base, with 10 bases separating them. The CDR3 has 13 amino acids. The DNA for the CDR3 is TGTGCCAGTCTAGCCTGGGGCACAGATACGCAGTATTTT. This translates into CASLAWGTDTQYF.

The rearrangement uses TRBV6-1 and TRBJ2-5, with TRBD2 matching 9 bases. Per the germline V gene, CDR1 is MNHNS and CDR2 is SASEGT. With V trimmed by 6 bases and J by 7 bases, 9 bases remained unmatched. The CDR3 covers 14 residues. CDR3 coding DNA: TGTGCCAGCAGCCTAAGCGGGGGGCCCACGACCCAGTACTTC. The encoded protein is CASSLSGGPTTQYF.

The V and J genes are TRBV5-4 and TRBJ2-7, with 10 nucleotides matching TRBD2. CDR3 size: 15 residues. The V and J ends lost 4 bases and 2 bases, in that order; junction bases with no gene match: 6. Germline V gives CDR1 SGHNT, CDR2 YYREEE (reference sequence). This chain's CDR3 is CASSLSGGAPYEQYF. The CDR3 bases are TGTGCCAGCAGCCTAAGCGGGGGGGCCCCCTACGAGCAGTACTTC.

The rearrangement uses TRBV10-3 and TRBJ2-4; D is perhaps TRBD1 (5 bases). The V gene's germline CDR1 is ENHRY and CDR2 SYGVKD. Trimming cost V 0 bases and J 15 bases, with 12 bases left between them. This CDR3 is 12 amino acids long. CDR3 residues: CAISESVMDMYF. The CDR3 coding sequence is TGTGCCATCAGTGAGTCCGTTATGGACATGTACTTC.